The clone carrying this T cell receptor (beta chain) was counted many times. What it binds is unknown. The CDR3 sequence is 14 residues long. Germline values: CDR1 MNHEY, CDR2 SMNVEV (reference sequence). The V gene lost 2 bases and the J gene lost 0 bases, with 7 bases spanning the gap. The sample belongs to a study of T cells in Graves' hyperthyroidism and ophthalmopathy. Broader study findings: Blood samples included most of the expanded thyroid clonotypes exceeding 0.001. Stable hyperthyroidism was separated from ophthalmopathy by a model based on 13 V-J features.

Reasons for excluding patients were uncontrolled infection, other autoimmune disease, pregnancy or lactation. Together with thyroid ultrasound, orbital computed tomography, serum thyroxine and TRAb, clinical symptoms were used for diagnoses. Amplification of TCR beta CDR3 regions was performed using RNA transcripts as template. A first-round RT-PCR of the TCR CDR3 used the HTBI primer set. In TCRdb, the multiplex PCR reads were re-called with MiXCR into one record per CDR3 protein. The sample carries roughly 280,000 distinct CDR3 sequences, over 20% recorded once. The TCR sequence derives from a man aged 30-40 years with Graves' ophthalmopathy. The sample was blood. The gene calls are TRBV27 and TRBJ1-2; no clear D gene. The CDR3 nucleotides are TGTGCCAGCAGTTTAAAGGGAGCTAACTATGGCTACACCTTC. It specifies CASSLKGANYGYTF.